The clone carrying this T cell receptor beta chain has more than one count but fewer than ten. Its cognate antigen is unknown. V lost 0 bases and J lost 4, with 12 bases in between. Germline CDR1 and CDR2: MNHEY and SVGAGI. This CDR3 is 15 amino acids long. There were TCR beta CDR3 regions amplified from RNA transcripts. The HTBI primer set served for first-round RT-PCR of the TCR CDR3. TCRdb recomputed calls from the multiplex PCR reads with MiXCR, one row per CDR3 protein. This sample carries roughly 700,000 distinct CDR3 sequences, just over 35% of them seen once, and the ten largest clones take about a third. This sample stems from a study of T cells in Graves' hyperthyroidism and ophthalmopathy. Study results and caveats: Also found in blood were most expanded thyroid clonotypes above 0.001.

Stable Graves' hyperthyroidism meant no ophthalmopathy progression within 18 months. It was less than 13 ml of fresh peripheral blood that supplied the PBMCs. The clonotype comes from a woman in her thirties or forties with Graves' hyperthyroidism. The chain joins TRBV6-5 to TRBJ1-2, with a possible D match to TRBD1 (6 bases). Sequencing used blood. The CDR3 DNA reads TGTGCCAGCAGTTACTCGGGGCAGGGGCCCTATGGCTACACCTTC. Protein sequence: CASSYSGQGPYGYTF.